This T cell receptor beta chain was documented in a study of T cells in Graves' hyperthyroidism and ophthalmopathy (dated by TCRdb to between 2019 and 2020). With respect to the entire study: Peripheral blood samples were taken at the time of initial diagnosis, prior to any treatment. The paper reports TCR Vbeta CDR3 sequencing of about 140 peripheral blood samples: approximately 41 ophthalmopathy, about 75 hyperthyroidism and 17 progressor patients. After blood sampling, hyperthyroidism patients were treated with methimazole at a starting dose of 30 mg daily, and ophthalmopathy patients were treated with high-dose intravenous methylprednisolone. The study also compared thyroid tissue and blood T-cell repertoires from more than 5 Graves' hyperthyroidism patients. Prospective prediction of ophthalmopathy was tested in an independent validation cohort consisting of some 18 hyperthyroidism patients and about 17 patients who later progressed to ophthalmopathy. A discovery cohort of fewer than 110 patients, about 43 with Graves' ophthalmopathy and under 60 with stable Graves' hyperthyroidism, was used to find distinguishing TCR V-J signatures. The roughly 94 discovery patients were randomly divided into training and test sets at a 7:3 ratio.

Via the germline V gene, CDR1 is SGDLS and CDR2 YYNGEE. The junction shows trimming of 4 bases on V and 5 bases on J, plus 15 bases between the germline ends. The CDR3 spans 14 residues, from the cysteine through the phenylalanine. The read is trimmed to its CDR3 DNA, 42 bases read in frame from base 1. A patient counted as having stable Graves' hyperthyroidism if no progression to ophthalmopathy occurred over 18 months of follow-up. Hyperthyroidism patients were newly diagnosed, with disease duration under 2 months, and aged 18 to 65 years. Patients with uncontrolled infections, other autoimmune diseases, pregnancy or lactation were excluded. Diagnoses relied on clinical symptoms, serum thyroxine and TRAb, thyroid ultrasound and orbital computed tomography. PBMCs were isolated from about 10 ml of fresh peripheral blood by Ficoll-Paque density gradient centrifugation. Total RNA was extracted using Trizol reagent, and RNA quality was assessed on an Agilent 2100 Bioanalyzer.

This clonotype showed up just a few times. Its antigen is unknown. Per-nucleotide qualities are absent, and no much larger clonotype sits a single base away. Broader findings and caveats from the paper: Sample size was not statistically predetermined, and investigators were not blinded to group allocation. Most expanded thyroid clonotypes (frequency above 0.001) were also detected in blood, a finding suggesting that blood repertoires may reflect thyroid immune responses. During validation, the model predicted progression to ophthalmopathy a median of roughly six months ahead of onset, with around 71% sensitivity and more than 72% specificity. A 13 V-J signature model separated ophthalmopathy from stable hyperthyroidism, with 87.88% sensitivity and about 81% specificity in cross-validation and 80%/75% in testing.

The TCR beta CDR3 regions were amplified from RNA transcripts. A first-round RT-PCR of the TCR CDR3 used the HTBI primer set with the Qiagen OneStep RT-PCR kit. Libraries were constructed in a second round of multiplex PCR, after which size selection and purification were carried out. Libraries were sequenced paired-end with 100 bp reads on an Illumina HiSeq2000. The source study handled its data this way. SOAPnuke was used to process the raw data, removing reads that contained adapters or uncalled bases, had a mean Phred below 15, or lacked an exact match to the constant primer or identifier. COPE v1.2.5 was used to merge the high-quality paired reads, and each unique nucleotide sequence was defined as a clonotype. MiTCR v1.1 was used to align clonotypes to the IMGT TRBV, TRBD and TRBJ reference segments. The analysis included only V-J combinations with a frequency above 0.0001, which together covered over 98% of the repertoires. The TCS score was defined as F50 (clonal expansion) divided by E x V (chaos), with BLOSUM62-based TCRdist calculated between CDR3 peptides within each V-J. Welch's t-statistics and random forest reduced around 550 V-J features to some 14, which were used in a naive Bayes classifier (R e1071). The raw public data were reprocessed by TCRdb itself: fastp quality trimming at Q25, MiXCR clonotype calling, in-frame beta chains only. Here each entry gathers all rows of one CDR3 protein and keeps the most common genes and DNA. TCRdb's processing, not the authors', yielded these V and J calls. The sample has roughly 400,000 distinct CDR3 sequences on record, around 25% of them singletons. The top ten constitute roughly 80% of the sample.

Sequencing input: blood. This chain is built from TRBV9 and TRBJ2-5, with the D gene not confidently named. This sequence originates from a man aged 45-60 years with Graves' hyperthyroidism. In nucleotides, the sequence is TGTGCCAGCAGCCCCGGGCGATCGGCGGAGACCCAGTACTTC. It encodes CASSPGRSAETQYF.